The rows below give T cell receptor beta chains drawn from one sample of a study. TCRdb independently ran MiXCR on the 5' RACE reads; one entry per CDR3 protein. The sample contains about 10,000 distinct CDR3 sequences, 11% to 15% of which appear only once. Sequencing was done on a sample of Tregs sorted from blood. All receptors come from a female donor with breast cancer. Both conserved end residues are part of each CDR3. D genes are given only for firm matches. Clone size appears in some rows only: once, few, many, or a class for an expanded clone.

>medium-sized|-|TRBV7-9|TRBJ2-1
TGTGCCAGCAGCTTAGGCAATGAGCAGTTCTTC
CASSLGNEQFF
>medium-sized|-|TRBV28|TRBJ1-1
TGTGCCAGCAGAACAGCGATAAGGTACACTGAAGCTTTCTTT
CASRTAIRYTEAFF
>many|TRBD1|TRBV6-7|TRBJ2-7
TGTGCCAGCAGTTACGGTCCGGGACAGGGGAGCTCCTACGAGCAGTACTTC
CASSYGPGQGSSYEQYF
>medium-sized|-|TRBV12-3/TRBV12-4|TRBJ2-4
TGTGCCAGCAGGGCCACAGGAGGCATTCAGTACTTC
CASRATGGIQYF
>many|TRBD2|TRBV29-1|TRBJ2-3
TGCAGCGTTAGCGGACTAGCGGGACTCACAGATACGCAGTATTTT
CSVSGLAGLTDTQYF
>many|-|TRBV5-5|TRBJ1-1
TGTGCCAGCAGCTTGGTTCCGACCACTGAAGCTTTCTTT
CASSLVPTTEAFF
>many|-|TRBV5-1|TRBJ1-4
TGCGCCAGCAGCTTGGTTGGGACACAAGCCGAGGAAAAACTGTTTTTT
CASSLVGTQAEEKLFF
>medium-sized|-|TRBV15|TRBJ2-7
TGTGCCACCAGCAGAGCACGGGGTGCCTACGAGCAGTACTTC
CATSRARGAYEQYF
>many|-|TRBV12-3/TRBV12-4|TRBJ2-2
TGTGCCAGCTCAGGGGCCACCCTGAACGGGGAGCTGTTTTTT
CASSGATLNGELFF
>medium-sized|TRBD2|TRBV6-6|TRBJ2-2
TGTGCCAGCAGTTACTCGATTGGCGGGAGGACCGGGGAGCTGTTTTTT
CASSYSIGGRTGELFF
>few|-|TRBV20-1|TRBJ2-1
TGCAGTGCTGGAATGGACGCCGTCGGTGAGCAGTTCTTC
CSAGMDAVGEQFF
>few|-|TRBV4-3|TRBJ1-6
TGCGCCAGCAGCCATTCCAGACAGGACTATAATTCACCCCTCCACTTT
CASSHSRQDYNSPLHF
>medium-sized|-|TRBV5-5|TRBJ1-2
TGTGCCAGCAGCTTGGATGCAGGGGACTATGGCTACACCTTC
CASSLDAGDYGYTF
>many|TRBD2|TRBV12-3/TRBV12-4|TRBJ2-3
TGTGCCAGCATTCAGACTAGCGGGGGCACAGATACGCAGTATTTT
CASIQTSGGTDTQYF
>many|TRBD2|TRBV5-1|TRBJ2-1
TGCGCCAGCAGCCAGGGGACTAGAGGTTCGGTCGAGCAGTTCTTC
CASSQGTRGSVEQFF
>medium-sized|-|TRBV27|TRBJ1-2
TGTGCCAGCAGTTCGTACAGGGAGCATGGCTATGGCTACACCTTC
CASSSYREHGYGYTF
>many|-|TRBV7-9|TRBJ2-5
TGTGCCAGCAGCTTAGCTGCGTCAGCCGGGACCCAGTACTTC
CASSLAASAGTQYF
>medium-sized|TRBD1|TRBV5-1|TRBJ1-2
TGCGCCAGCAGCCCGGACGGGACAGAATATGGCTACACCTTC
CASSPDGTEYGYTF
>-|-|TRBV6-5|TRBJ2-7
TGTGCCAGCAGTTACGTGGGGGGCTCCTACGAGCAGTACTTC
CASSYVGGSYEQYF
>-|TRBD1|TRBV5-6|TRBJ1-4
TGTGCCAGCAGCTTCAGGGGGCGAGAAAAACTGTTTTTT
CASSFRGREKLFF
>many|-|TRBV4-2|TRBJ1-5
TGTGCCAGCAGCCAAGGAAAGAGAGTATTGCATTTT
CASSQGKRVLHF
>many|TRBD2|TRBV7-2|TRBJ2-5
TGTGCCAGCAGCTTCCCTAGCGGGGGGGGGGAGACCCAGTACTTC
CASSFPSGGGETQYF
>medium-sized|-|TRBV6-2/TRBV6-3|TRBJ2-3
TGTGCCAGCAGTCCTCTGGGCGGCCTGGCAGATACGCAGTATTTT
CASSPLGGLADTQYF
>medium-sized|TRBD2|TRBV28|TRBJ2-5
TGTGCCAGCAGTCGTGGGACTAGCGGGAGAACCCAGTACTTC
CASSRGTSGRTQYF
>medium-sized|-|TRBV9|TRBJ2-5
TGTGCCAGCAGCCCAGGGACCTGGAGAGGGACCCAGTACTTC
CASSPGTWRGTQYF
>many|-|TRBV11-2|TRBJ2-2
TGTGCCAGCAGCTTAAGGGCTGTGAACACCGGGGAGCTGTTTTTT
CASSLRAVNTGELFF
>-|-|TRBV18|TRBJ2-1
TGTGCCAGCTCAGGGCAGGGAGGTGAGGATGAGCAGTTCTTC
CASSGQGGEDEQFF
>medium-sized|-|TRBV10-1|TRBJ1-2
TGCGCCAGCAGTTCTACAGGGAGCTATGGCTACACCTTC
CASSSTGSYGYTF
>medium-sized|-|TRBV6-2/TRBV6-3|TRBJ1-5
TGTGCCAGCAGTTACACAGGGTCAAATCAGCCCCAGCATTTT
CASSYTGSNQPQHF
>-|-|TRBV24-1|TRBJ1-2
TGTGCCACCAGTGAGAAAGAGAATGGCTACACCTTC
CATSEKENGYTF
>-|TRBD1|TRBV10-2|TRBJ2-7
TGCGCCAGCAGTGGATTAGGACAGGGGGCCTACGAGCAGTACTTC
CASSGLGQGAYEQYF
>many|TRBD2|TRBV7-2|TRBJ2-1
TGTGCCAGCAGCTCACGCGGGACTAGCGGGCCCAATGAGCAGTTCTTC
CASSSRGTSGPNEQFF
>medium-sized|-|TRBV7-9|TRBJ2-3
TGTGCCAGCAGCTTCAGGGGGAGCGGGAGCACAGATACGCAGTATTTT
CASSFRGSGSTDTQYF
>medium-sized|TRBD1|TRBV7-9|TRBJ2-7
TGTGCCAGCAGCTCGACAGGGGACGAGCAGTACTTC
CASSSTGDEQYF
>medium-sized|-|TRBV19|TRBJ2-5
TGTGCCAGTAGTACCCTGGGCCGAGAGACCCAGTACTTC
CASSTLGRETQYF
>medium-sized|-|TRBV29-1|TRBJ2-5
TGCAGCGTTGACAGCTTCAACCAAGAGACCCAGTACTTC
CSVDSFNQETQYF
>many|TRBD2|TRBV30|TRBJ2-2
TGTGCCTGGCTCAGCGGGACCCGTTCCGGGGAGCTGTTTTTT
CAWLSGTRSGELFF
>medium-sized|-|TRBV20-1|TRBJ1-1
TGCAGTGCTCCCGGATTACTAAACACTGAAGCTTTCTTT
CSAPGLLNTEAFF
>medium-sized|-|TRBV12-3/TRBV12-4|TRBJ1-1
TGTGCCAGCAGTTTAGGGCAGAACACTGAAGCTTTCTTT
CASSLGQNTEAFF
>medium-sized|-|TRBV5-1|TRBJ1-2
TGCGCCAGCAGCTTGCCAGGGGAGGCCTATGGCTACACCTTC
CASSLPGEAYGYTF
>many|TRBD2|TRBV11-2|TRBJ2-1
TGTGCCAGCAGCTTACCCCGAGCTAGCGGGAGCAATGAGCAGTTCTTC
CASSLPRASGSNEQFF
>many|-|TRBV7-9|TRBJ2-7
TGTGCCAGCAGCCAAGGAGGGGATGGGTCCTCCTACGAGCAGTACTTC
CASSQGGDGSSYEQYF
>few|TRBD1|TRBV29-1|TRBJ1-1
TGCAGCGTTGAAAAACAGGGGATGAACGCTGAAGCTTTCTTT
CSVEKQGMNAEAFF